Listed below are T cell receptor beta chains from one sample, sequenced in a study of beta chain features in type 1 diabetes. Repertoires were generated with immunoSEQ multiplex PCR, while TCRdb's copy carries only in-frame clones and drops some. This table holds fewer than 150,000 clones, less than 8.5% found once. Sample: central memory CD4+ T cells from blood. These TCRs come from a woman in her thirties in good health. The CDR3 runs from the conserved cysteine through the conserved F or W.

j_call,v_call,cdr3_aa
TRBJ1-2,TRBV10-3,CAISGDRGRSGYTF
TRBJ1-2,TRBV7-2,CASSAGQGANGYTF
TRBJ2-1,TRBV10-3,CAISTIAGVSIEQFF
TRBJ2-7,TRBV6-5,CASSYDRGYYEQYF
TRBJ2-4,TRBV6-1,CASIIRSGTIEYF
TRBJ1-2,TRBV7-2,CASSPWSTGGYTF
TRBJ1-1,TRBV2,CASRVQGVHTEAFF
TRBJ2-5,TRBV7-9,CASSSQAGAETQYF
TRBJ1-1,TRBV6-5,CASSPLQGMNTEAFF
TRBJ2-7,TRBV7-9,CATGRGDYEQYF
TRBJ1-1,TRBV19,CASSGAGDTEAFF